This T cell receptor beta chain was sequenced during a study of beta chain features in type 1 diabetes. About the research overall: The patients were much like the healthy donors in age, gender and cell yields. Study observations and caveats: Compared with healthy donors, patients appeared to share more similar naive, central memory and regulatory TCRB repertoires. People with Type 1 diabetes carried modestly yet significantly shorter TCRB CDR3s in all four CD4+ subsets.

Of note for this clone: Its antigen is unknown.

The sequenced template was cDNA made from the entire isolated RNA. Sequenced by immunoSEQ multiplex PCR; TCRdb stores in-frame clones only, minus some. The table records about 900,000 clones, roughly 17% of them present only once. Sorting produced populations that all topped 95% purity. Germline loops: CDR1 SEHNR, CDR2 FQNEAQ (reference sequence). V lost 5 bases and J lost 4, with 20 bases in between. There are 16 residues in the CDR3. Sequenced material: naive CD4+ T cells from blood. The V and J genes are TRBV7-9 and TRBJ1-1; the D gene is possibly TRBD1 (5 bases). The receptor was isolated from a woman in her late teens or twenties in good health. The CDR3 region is CASSPKHGGGSTEAFF. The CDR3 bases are TGTGCCAGCAGCCCCAAACATGGGGGTGGTAGCACTGAAGCTTTCTTT.